This TCR beta chain derives from a study of CD4 T cells in relation to SARS-CoV-2 and coronaviruses. For the study at large: TCR beta CDR3s were sequenced after approximately nine-day antigen culture of PBMCs. The restricting HLA molecule for shared crossreactive spike epitopes was mapped.

Notes on the study in general: In around two thirds of donors, memory CD4+ clonotypes crossrecognized SARS-CoV-2 and at least one common cold coronavirus spike.

Produced via immunoSEQ multiplex PCR; TCRdb's table is partial and in-frame only. Among about 23,000 clones listed, around 70% were seen once. Before the COVID-19 pandemic, during about 2011-2019, CD4+ T cells were taken from unexposed donors. CD4+ T cells were isolated from the cells after more than nine days of culture. Fresh IL-2 medium replaced half the medium on days 3 and 7. CDR3 length: 13 amino acids. CDR1 and CDR2 (germline): LNHDA, SQIVND (reference sequence). Between the trimmed V and J ends, which lost 6 bases and 1 base, there was a span of 9 bases. To note about this clone: Its antigen is as yet unknown.

The sequenced sample consisted of CD4+ T cells from PBMCs, cultured in vitro. The chain combines TRBV19 with TRBJ1-1, with D unresolved. This TCR was recovered from a human donor in good health. CDR3 sequence (DNA): TGTGCCAGTAGGTTGTCAGAGAACACTGAAGCTTTCTTT. Translated: CASRLSENTEAFF.